This T cell receptor beta chain was recovered during a study of T cell changes during pregnancy in multiple sclerosis. CDR1 is MNHEY, CDR2 SVGAGI, per germline. This CDR3 comprises 15 residues. Trimming removed 6 bases from V and 14 bases from J, with 23 bases in between. Method: immunoSEQ multiplex PCR; TCRdb's copy keeps in-frame clones and lacks some. Among 64,000 or so clones listed, roughly 90% were seen once. This receptor was identified in a female donor with multiple sclerosis, enrolled in a pregnancy study. The material was peripheral blood, obtained in the first trimester of pregnancy. The chain recombines TRBV6-5 with TRBJ1-6, with D hard to call. The CDR3 is CASSFGLTLTGTLHF. CDR3 nucleotides: TGTGCCAGCAGCTTCGGACTAACTCTCACCGGGACCCTCCACTTT.